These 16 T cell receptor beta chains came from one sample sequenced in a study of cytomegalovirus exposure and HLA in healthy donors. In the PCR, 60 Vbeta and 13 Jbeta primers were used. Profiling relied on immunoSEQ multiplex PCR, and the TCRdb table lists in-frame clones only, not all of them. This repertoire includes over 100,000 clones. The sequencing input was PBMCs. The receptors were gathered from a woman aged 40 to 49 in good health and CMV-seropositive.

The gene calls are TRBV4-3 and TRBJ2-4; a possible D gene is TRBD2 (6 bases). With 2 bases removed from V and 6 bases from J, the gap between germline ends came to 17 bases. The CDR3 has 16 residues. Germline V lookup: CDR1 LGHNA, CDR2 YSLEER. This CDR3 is CASSQSTGETGNIQYF. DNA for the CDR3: TGCGCCAGCAGCCAATCCACGGGAGAGACTGGAAACATTCAGTACTTC.

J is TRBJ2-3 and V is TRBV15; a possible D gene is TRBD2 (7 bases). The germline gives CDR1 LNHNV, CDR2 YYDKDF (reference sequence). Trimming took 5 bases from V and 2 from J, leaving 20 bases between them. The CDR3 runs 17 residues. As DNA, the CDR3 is TGTGCCACCAGCCGCTCCAGGGGTAGCGGGCCCACAGATACGCAGTATTTT. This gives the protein CATSRSRGSGPTDTQYF. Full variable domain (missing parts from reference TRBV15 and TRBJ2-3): DAMVIQNPRYQVTQFGKPVTLSCSQTLNHNVMYWYQQKSSQAPKLLFHYYDKDFNNEADTPDNFQSRRPNTSFCFLDIRSPGLGDTAMYLCATSRSRGSGPTDTQYFGPGTRLTVL.

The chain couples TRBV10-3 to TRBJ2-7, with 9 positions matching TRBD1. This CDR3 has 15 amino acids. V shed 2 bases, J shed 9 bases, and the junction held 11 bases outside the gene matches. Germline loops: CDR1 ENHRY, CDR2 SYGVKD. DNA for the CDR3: TGTGCCATCAGTGAGGGAGGACAGGGGAGGTTCGGGCAGTACTTC. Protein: CAISEGGQGRFGQYF.

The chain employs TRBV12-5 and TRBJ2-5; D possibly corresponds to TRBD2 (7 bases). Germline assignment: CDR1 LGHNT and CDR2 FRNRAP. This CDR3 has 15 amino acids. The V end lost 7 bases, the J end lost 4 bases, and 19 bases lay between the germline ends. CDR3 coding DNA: TGTGCTAGTGTCAGAGGGGGGGTCTCCCCAGAGACCCAGTACTTC. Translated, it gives CASVRGGVSPETQYF.

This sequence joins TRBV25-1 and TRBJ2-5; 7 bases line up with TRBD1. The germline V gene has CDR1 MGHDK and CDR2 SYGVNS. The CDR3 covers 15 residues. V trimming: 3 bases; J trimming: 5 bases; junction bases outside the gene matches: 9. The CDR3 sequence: CASSDLQGRVETQYF. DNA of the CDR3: TGTGCCAGCAGTGACTTACAGGGGCGGGTGGAGACCCAGTACTTC.

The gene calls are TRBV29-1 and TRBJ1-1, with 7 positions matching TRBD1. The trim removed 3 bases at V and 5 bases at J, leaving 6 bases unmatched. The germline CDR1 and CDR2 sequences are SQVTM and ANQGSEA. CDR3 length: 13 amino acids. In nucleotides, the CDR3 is TGCAGCGTTGACCGACAGGGTGGAACTGAAGCTTTCTTT. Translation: CSVDRQGGTEAFF.

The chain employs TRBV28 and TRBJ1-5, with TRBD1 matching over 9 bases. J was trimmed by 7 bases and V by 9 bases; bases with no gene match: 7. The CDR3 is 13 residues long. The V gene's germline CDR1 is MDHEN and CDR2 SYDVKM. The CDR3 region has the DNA TGTGCCAGTGTAGGACAGGGGAAACAGCCCCAGCATTTT. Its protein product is CASVGQGKQPQHF. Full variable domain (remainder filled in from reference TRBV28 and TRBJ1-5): DVKVTQSSRYLVKRTGEKVFLECVQDMDHENMFWYRQDPGLGLRLIYFSYDVKMKEKGDIPEGYSVSREKKERFSLILESASTNQTSMYLCASVGQGKQPQHFGDGTRLSIL.

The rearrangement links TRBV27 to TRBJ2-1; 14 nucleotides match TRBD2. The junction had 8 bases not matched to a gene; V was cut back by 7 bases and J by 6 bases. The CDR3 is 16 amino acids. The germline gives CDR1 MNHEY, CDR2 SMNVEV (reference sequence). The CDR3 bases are TGTGCCAGCAACGCGGGACTAGCGGGAGAAGGCAATGAGCAGTTCTTC. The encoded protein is CASNAGLAGEGNEQFF.

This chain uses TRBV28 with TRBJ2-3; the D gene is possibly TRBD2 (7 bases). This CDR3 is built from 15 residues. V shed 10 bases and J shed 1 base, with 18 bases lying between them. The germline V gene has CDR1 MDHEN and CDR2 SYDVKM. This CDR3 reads CAISVGGRGTDTQYF. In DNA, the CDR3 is TGTGCCATATCGGTGGGGGGGCGGGGCACAGATACGCAGTATTTT.

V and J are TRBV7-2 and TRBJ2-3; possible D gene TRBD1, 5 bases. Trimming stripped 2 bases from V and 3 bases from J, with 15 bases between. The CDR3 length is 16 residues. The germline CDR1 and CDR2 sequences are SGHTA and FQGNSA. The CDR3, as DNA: TGTGCCAGCAGCTTAAATAGTGGCAGGGCGACAGATACGCAGTATTTT. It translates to CASSLNSGRATDTQYF.

The DNA of the CDR3 is TGTGCCAGCAGTGAGGCAGGGGTACCCTATGGCTACACCTTC. This sequence encodes CASSEAGVPYGYTF. The V call is TRBV25-1, the J call TRBJ1-2, with D possibly TRBD1 on 6 matching bases. The CDR3 loop spans 14 amino acids. V was pared by 3 bases and J by 4 bases, with 12 bases between. Germline V gives CDR1 MGHDK, CDR2 SYGVNS.

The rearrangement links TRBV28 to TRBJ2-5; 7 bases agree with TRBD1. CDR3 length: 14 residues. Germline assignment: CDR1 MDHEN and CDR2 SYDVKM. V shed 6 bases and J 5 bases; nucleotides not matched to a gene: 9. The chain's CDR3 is CASRGDRERETQYF. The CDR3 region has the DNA TGTGCCAGCAGGGGTGACAGGGAAAGGGAGACCCAGTACTTC.

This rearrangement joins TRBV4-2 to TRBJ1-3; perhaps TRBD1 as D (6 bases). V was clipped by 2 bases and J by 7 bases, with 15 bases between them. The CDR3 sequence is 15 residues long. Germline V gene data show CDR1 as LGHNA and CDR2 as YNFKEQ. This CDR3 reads CASSQLNRDVNTIYF. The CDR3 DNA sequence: TGTGCCAGCAGCCAATTAAACAGGGATGTTAACACCATATATTTT.

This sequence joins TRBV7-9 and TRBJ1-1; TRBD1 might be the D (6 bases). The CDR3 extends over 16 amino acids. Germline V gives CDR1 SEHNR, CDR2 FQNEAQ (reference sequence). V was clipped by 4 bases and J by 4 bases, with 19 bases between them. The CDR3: CASSSPGRGMGTEAFF. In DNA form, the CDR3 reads TGTGCCAGCAGCTCACCCGGCAGGGGCATGGGCACTGAAGCTTTCTTT.

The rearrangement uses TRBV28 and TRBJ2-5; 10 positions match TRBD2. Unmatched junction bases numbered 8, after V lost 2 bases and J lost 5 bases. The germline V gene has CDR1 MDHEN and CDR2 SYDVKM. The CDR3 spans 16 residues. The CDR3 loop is CASSLQLAGLGETQYF. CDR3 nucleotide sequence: TGTGCCAGCAGTTTACAACTAGCGGGATTGGGGGAGACCCAGTACTTC.

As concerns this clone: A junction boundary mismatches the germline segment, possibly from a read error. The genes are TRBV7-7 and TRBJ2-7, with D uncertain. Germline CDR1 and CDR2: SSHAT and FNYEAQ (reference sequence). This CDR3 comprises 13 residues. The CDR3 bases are TGTGCTAGCAGCTTAAACCCTGGAGACGAGCAGTACTTC. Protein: CASSLNPGDEQYF.